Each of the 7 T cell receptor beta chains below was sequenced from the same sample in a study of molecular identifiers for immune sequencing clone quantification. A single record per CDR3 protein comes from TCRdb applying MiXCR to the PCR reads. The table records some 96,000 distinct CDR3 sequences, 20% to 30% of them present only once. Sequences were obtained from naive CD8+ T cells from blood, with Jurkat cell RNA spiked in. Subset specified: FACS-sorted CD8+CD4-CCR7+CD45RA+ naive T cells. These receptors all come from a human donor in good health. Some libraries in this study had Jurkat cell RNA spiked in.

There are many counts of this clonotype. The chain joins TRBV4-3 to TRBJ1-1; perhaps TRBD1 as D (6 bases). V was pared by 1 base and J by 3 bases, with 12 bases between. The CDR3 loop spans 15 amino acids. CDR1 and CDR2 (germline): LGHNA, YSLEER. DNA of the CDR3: TGCGCCAGCAGCCAAGCCGCCAGGGGATACACTGAAGCTTTCTTT. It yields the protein CASSQAARGYTEAFF.

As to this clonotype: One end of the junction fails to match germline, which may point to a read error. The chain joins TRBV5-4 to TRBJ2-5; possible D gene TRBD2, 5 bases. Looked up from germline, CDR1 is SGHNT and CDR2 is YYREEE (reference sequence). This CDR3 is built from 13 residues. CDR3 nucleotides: TGTGCCAGCGGCTTGAGGGACCAAGAGACCCAGTACTTC. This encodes CASGLRDQETQYF.

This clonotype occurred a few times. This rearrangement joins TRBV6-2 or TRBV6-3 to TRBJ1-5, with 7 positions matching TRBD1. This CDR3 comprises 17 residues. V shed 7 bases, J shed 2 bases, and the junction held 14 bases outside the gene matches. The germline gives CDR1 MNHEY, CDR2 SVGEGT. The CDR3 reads CASTPDLWTGGNQPQHF. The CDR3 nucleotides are TGTGCCAGCACCCCAGACCTCTGGACAGGCGGCAATCAGCCCCAGCATTTT.

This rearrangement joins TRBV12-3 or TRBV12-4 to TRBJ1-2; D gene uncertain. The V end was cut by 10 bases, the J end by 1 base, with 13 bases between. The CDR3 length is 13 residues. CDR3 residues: CAKDRSLNYGYTF. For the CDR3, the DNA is TGTGCCAAGGACCGGAGCCTTAACTATGGCTACACCTTC.

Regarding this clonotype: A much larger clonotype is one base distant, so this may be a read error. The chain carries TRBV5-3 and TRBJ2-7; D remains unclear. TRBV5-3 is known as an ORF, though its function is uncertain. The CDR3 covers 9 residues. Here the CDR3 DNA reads TGTGCCAGCAACTTGTATGGTAACTTC. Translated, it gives CASNLYGNF.

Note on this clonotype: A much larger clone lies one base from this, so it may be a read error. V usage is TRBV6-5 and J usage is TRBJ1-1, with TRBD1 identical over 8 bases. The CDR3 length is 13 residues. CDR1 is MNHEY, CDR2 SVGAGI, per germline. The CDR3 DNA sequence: TGTGCCAACAGTTTGACAGGGGAGACTGAAGCTTTCTTT. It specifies CANSLTGETEAFF.

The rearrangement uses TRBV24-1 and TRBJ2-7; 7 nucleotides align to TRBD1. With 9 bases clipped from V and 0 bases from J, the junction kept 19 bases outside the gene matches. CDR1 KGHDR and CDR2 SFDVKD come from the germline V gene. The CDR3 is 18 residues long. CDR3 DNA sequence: TGTGCCACCCCAACCCCTCAGAGACAGGGAAAAAGCTCCTACGAGCAGTACTTC. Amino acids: CATPTPQRQGKSSYEQYF.